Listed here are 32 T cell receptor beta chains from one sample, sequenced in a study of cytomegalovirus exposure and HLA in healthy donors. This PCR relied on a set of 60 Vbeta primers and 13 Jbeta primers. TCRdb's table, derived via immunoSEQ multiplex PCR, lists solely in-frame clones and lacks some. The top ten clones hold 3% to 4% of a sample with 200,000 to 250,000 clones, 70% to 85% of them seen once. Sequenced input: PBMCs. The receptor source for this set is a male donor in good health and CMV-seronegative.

CDR3 coding DNA: TGTGCTAGTGCCGGCGGGGGGCGGAGTGAGCAGTTCTTC. Its translation: CASAGGGRSEQFF. The rearrangement links TRBV12-5 to TRBJ2-1, with TRBD2 identical over 8 bases. The germline gives CDR1 LGHNT, CDR2 FRNRAP. This CDR3 region has 13 residues. V trimming: 7 bases; J trimming: 9 bases; junction bases outside the gene matches: 8. The entire variable domain, with the rest obtained from reference TRBV12-5 and TRBJ2-1, is as follows: DARVTQTPRHKVTEMGQEVTMRCQPILGHNTVFWYRQTMMQGLELLAYFRNRAPLDDSGMPKDRFSAEMPDATLATLKIQPSEPRDSAVYFCASAGGGRSEQFFGPGTRLTVL.

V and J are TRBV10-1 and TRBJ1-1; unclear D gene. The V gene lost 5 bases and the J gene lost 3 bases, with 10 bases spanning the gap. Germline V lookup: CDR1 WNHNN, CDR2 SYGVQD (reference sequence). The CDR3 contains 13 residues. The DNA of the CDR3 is TGCGCCAGCAGTCGTCAGGTATACACTGAAGCTTTCTTT. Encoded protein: CASSRQVYTEAFF.

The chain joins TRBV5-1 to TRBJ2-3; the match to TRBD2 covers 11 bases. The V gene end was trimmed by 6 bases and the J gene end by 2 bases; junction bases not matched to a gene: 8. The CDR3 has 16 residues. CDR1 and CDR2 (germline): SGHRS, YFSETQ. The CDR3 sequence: CASTPTSGTVTDTQYF. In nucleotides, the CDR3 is TGCGCCAGCACCCCGACTAGCGGGACCGTCACAGATACGCAGTATTTT. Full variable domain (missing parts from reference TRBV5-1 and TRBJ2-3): KAGVTQTPRYLIKTRGQQVTLSCSPISGHRSVSWYQQTPGQGLQFLFEYFSETQRNKGNFPGRFSGRQFSNSRSEMNVSTLELGDSALYLCASTPTSGTVTDTQYFGPGTRLTVL.

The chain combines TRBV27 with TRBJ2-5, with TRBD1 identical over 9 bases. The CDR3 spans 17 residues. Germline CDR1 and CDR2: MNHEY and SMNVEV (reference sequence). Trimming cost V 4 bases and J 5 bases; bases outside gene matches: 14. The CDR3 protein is CASSSYKGQGLRETQYF. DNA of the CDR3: TGTGCCAGCAGTTCATATAAGGGACAGGGATTGCGGGAGACCCAGTACTTC.

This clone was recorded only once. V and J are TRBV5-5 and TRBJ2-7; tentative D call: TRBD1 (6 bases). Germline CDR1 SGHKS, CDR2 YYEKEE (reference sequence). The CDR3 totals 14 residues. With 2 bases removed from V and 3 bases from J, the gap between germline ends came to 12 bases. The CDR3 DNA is TGTGCCAGCAGCTTTTGGGGGACATACTACGAGCAGTACTTC. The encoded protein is CASSFWGTYYEQYF.

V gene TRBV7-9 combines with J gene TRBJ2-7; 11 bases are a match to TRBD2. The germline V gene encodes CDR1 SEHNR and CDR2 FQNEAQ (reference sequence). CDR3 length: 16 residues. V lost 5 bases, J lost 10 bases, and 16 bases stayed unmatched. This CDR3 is CASSPGLAGSLFSQYF. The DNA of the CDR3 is TGTGCCAGCAGCCCAGGACTAGCGGGTTCCCTCTTTTCACAGTACTTC.

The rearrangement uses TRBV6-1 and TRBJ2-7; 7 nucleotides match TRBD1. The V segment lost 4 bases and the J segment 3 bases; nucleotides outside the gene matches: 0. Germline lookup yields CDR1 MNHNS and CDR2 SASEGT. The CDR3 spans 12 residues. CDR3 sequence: CASSGDSYEQYF. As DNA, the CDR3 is TGTGCCAGCAGTGGGGACAGCTACGAGCAGTACTTC.

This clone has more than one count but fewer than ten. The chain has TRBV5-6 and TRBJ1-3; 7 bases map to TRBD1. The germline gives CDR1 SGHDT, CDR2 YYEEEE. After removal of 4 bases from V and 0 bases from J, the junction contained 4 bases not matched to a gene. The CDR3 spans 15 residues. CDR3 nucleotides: TGTGCCAGCAGCCAGGGACAGAACTCTGGAAACACCATATATTTT. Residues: CASSQGQNSGNTIYF.

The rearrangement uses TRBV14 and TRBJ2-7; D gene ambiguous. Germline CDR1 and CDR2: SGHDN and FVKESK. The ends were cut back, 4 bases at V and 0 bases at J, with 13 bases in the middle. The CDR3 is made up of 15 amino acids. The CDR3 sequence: CASSRVGAASYEQYF. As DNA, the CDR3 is TGTGCCAGCAGCCGGGTCGGCGCGGCCTCCTACGAGCAGTACTTC.

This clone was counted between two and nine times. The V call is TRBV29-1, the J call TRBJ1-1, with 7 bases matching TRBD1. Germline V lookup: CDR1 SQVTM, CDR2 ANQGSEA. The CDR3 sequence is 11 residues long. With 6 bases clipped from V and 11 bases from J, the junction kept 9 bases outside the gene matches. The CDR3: CSVTTGVGAFF. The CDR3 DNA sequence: TGCAGCGTAACCACAGGGGTAGGTGCTTTCTTT.

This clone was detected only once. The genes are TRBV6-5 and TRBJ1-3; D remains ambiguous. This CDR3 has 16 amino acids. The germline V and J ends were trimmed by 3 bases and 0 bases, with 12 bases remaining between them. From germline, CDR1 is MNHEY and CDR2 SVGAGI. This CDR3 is CASSYSTLSSGNTIYF. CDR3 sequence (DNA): TGTGCCAGCAGTTATTCGACACTTTCCTCTGGAAACACCATATATTTT.

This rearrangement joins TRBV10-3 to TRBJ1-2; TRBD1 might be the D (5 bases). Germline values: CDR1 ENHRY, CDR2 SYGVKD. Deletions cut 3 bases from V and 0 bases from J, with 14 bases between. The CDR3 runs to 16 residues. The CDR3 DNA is TGTGCCATCAGTGAATTTGCAGGGAACGCTAACTATGGCTACACCTTC. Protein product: CAISEFAGNANYGYTF.

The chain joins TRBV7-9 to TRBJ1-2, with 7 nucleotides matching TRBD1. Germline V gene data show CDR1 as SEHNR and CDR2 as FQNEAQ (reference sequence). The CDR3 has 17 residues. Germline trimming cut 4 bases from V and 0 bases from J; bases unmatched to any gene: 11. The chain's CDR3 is CASSSQTGSTTNYGYTF. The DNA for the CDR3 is TGTGCCAGCAGCTCCCAGACAGGGTCTACTACTAACTATGGCTACACCTTC.

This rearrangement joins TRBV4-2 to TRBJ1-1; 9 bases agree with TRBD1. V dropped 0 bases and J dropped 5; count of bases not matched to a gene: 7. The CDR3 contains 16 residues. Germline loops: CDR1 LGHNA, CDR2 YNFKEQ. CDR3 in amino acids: CASSQDSDRGKTEAFF. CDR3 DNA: TGTGCCAGCAGCCAAGACTCAGACAGGGGGAAGACTGAAGCTTTCTTT.

The CDR3 DNA is TGTGCCAGCAGCCCTCGACTGGAGTCCTACGAGCAGTACTTC. It is translated as CASSPRLESYEQYF. V usage is TRBV13 and J usage is TRBJ2-7; D remains ambiguous. V was cut by 5 bases and J by 1 base, with 12 bases left in between. CDR3 length: 14 amino acids. CDR1 is PRHDT and CDR2 is FYEKMQ in the germline V gene (reference sequence).

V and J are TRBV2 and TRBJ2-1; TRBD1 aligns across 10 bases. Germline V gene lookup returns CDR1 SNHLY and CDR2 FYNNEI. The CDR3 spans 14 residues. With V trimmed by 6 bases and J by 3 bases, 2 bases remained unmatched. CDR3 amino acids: CASRGTGVYNEQFF. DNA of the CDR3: TGTGCCAGCAGAGGGACAGGGGTCTACAATGAGCAGTTCTTC.

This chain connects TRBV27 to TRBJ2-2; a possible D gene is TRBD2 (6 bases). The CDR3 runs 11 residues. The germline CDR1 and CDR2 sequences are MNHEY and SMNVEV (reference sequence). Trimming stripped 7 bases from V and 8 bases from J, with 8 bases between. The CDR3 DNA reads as TGTGCCAGCACCGCGGGGGGGGAGCTGTTTTTT. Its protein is CASTAGGELFF.

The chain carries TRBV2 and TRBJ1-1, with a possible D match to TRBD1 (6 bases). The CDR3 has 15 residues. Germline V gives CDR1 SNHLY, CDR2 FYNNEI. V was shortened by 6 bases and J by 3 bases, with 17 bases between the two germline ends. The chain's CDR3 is CASRPAGGAHTEAFF. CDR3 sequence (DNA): TGTGCCAGCAGGCCGGCGGGGGGGGCTCACACTGAAGCTTTCTTT.

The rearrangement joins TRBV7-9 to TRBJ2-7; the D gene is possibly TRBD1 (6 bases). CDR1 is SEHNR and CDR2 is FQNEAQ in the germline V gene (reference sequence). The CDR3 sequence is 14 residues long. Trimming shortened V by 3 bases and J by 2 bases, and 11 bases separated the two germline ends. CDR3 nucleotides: TGTGCCAGCAGCTTCGACAGGTCAACCTACGAGCAGTACTTC. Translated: CASSFDRSTYEQYF.

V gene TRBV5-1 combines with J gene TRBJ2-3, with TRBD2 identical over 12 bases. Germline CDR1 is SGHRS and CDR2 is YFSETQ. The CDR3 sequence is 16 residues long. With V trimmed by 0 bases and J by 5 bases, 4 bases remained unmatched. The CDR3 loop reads CASSLELAGGGDTQYF. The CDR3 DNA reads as TGCGCCAGCAGCTTGGAACTAGCGGGAGGTGGAGATACGCAGTATTTT. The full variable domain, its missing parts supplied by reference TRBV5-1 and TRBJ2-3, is KAGVTQTPRYLIKTRGQQVTLSCSPISGHRSVSWYQQTPGQGLQFLFEYFSETQRNKGNFPGRFSGRQFSNSRSEMNVSTLELGDSALYLCASSLELAGGGDTQYFGPGTRLTVL.

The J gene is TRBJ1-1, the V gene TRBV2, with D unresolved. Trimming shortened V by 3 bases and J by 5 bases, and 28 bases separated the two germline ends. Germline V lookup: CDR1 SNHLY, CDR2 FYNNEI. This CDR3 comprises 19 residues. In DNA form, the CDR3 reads TGTGCCAGCAGTGACGCCAGTGGTTGGTCCGGGAGACAAGCAACTGAAGCTTTCTTT. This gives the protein CASSDASGWSGRQATEAFF.

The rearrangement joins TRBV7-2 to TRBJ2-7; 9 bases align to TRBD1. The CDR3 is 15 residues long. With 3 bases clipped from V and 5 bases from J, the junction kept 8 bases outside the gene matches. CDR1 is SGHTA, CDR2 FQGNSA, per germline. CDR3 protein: CASSFTGTGLNEQYF. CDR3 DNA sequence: TGTGCCAGCAGCTTTACCGGGACAGGGCTAAACGAGCAGTACTTC.

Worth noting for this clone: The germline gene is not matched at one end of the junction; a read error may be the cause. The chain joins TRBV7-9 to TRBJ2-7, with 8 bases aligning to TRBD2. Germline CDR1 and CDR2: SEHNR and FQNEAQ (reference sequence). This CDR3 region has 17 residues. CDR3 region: CSSSQTAGGRTLYEQYF. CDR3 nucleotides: TGTTCCAGCAGCCAGACTGCGGGAGGCCGAACCCTATACGAGCAGTACTTC. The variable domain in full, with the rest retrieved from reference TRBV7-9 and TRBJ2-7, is DTGVSQNPRHKITKRGQNVTFRCDPISEHNRLYWYRQTLGQGPEFLTYFQNEAQLEKSRLLSDRFSAERPKGSFSTLEIQRTEQGDSAMYLCSSSQTAGGRTLYEQYFGPGTRLTVT.

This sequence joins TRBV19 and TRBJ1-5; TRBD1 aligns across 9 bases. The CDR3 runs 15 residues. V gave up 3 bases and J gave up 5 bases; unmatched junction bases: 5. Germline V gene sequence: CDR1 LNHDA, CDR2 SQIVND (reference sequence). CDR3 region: CASSMGGQGHQPQHF. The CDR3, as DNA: TGTGCCAGTAGTATGGGGGGACAGGGTCATCAGCCCCAGCATTTT.

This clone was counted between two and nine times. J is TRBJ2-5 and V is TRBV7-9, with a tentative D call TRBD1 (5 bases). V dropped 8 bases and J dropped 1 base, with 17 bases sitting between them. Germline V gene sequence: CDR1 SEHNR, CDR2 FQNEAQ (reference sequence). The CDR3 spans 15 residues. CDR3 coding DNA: TGTGCCAGCCAGATCATAGGGGCACCCCAAGAGACCCAGTACTTC. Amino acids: CASQIIGAPQETQYF.

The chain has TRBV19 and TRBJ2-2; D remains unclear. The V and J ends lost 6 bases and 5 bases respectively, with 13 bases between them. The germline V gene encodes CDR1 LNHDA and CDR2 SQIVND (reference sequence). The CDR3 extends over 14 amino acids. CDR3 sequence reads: CASRPSTLTGELFF. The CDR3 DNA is TGTGCCAGTAGACCCTCGACACTGACCGGGGAGCTGTTTTTT.

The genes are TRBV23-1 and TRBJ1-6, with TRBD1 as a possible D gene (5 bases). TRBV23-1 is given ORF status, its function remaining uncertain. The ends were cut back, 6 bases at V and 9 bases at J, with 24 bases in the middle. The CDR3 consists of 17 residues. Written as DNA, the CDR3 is TGCGCCAGCAGACCCTCCCCGGGCCTCTGGGGGGGTTCACCCCTCCACTTT. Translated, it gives CASRPSPGLWGGSPLHF.

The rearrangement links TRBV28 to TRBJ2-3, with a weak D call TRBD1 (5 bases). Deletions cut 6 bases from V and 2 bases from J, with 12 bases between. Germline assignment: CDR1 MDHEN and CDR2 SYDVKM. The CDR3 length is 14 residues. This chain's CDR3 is CASRPQGFTDTQYF. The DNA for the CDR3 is TGTGCCAGCAGACCCCAGGGTTTCACAGATACGCAGTATTTT.

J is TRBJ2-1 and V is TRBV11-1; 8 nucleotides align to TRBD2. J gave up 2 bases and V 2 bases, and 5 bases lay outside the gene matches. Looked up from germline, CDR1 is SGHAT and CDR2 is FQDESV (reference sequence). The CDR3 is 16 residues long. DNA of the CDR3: TGTGCCAGCAGCTTACTAAGCGGGGGAACCTACAATGAGCAGTTCTTC. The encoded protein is CASSLLSGGTYNEQFF.

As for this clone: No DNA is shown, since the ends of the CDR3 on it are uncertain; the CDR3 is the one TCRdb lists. CDR3: CASSKWGPGTDTYEQYF. The genes are TRBV21-1 and TRBJ2-7; the table's D call of TRBD1 was not tested on the DNA. TRBV21-1 is a known pseudogene. Including both end residues, the CDR3 is 17 amino acids long.

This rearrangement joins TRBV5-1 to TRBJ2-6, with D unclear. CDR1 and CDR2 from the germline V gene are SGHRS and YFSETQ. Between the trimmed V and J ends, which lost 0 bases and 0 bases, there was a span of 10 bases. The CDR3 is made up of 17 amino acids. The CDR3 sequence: CASSLVAGNSGANVLTF. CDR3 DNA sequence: TGCGCCAGCAGCTTGGTTGCAGGAAACTCTGGGGCCAACGTCCTGACTTTC.

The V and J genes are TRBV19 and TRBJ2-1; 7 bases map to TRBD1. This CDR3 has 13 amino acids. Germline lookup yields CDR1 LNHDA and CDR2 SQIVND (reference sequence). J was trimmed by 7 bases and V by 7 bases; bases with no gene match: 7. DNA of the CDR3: TGTGCCAGTATTAGACAGGGTGGAAATGAGCAGTTCTTC. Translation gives CASIRQGGNEQFF.